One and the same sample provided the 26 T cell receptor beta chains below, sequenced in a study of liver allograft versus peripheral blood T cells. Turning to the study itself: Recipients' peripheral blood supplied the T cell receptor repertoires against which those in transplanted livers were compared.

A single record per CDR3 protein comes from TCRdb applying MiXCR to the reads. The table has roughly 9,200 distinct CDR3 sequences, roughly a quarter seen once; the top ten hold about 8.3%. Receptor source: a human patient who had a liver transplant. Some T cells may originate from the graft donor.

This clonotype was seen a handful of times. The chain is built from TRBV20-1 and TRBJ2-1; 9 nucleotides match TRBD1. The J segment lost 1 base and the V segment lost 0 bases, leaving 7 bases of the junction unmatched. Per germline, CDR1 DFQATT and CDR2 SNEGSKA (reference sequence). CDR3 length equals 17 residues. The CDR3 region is CSARDTGGVWSYNEQFF. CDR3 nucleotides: TGCAGTGCTAGAGATACAGGGGGCGTTTGGTCCTACAATGAGCAGTTCTTC.

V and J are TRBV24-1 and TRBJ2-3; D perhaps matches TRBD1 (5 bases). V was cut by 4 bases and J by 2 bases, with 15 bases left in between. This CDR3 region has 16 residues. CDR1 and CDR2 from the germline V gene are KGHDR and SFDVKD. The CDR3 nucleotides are TGTGCCACCAGTGAGACGGGTAGGGGCCCCACAGATACGCAGTATTTT. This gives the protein CATSETGRGPTDTQYF.

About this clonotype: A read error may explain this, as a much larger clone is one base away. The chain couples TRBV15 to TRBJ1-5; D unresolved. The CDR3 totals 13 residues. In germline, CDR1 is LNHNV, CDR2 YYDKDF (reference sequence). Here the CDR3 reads CATSGEGFQPQHF. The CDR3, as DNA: TGTGCCACCAGCGGAGAAGGGTTTCAGCCCCAGCATTTT.

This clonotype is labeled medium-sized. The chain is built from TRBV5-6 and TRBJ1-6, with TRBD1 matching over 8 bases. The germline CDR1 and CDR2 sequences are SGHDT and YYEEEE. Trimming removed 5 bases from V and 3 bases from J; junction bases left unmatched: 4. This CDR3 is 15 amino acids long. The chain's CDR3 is CASRSGTGYNSPLHF. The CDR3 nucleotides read TGTGCCAGCAGATCCGGGACAGGCTATAATTCACCCCTCCACTTT.

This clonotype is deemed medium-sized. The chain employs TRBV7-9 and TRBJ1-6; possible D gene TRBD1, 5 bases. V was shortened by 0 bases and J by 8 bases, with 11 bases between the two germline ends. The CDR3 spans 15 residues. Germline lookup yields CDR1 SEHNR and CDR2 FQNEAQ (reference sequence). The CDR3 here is CASSLAGDRYSPLHF. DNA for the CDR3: TGTGCCAGCAGCTTAGCCGGGGACCGATATTCACCCCTCCACTTT.

The CDR3 bases are TGTGCCAGCAGTTGGCTGGCTGAAGCTTTCTTT. This sequence encodes CASSWLAEAFF. The chain is built from TRBV28 and TRBJ1-1; no reliable D call. The V end was cut by 4 bases, the J end by 6 bases, with 6 bases between. This CDR3 is 11 amino acids long. Germline V lookup: CDR1 MDHEN, CDR2 SYDVKM.

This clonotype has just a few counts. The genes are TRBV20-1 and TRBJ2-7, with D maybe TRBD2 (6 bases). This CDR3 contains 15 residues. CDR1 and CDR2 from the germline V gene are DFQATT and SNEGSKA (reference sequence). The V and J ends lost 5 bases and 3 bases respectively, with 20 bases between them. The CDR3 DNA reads TGCAGTGCTCAGTTCGGGACTTACACCAACTACGAGCAGTACTTC. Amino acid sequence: CSAQFGTYTNYEQYF.

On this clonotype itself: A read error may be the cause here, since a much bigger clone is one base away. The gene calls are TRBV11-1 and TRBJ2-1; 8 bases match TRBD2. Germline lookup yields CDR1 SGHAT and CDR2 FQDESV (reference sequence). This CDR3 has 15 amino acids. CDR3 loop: CARRPTSGLHNEQFF. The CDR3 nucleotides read TGTGCCCGCAGGCCAACTAGCGGACTACACAATGAGCAGTTCTTC.

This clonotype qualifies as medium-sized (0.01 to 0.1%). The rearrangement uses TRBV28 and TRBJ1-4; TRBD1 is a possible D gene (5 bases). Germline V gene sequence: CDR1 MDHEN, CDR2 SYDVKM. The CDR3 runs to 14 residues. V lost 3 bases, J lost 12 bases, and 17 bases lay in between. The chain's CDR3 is CASSLSRGVEELFF. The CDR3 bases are TGTGCCAGCAGTTTGAGTAGGGGCGTTGAGGAACTGTTTTTT. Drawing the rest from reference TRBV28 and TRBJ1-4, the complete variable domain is DVKVTQSSRYLVKRTGEKVFLECVQDMDHENMFWYRQDPGLGLRLIYFSYDVKMKEKGDIPEGYSVSREKKERFSLILESASTNQTSMYLCASSLSRGVEELFFGSGTQLSVL.

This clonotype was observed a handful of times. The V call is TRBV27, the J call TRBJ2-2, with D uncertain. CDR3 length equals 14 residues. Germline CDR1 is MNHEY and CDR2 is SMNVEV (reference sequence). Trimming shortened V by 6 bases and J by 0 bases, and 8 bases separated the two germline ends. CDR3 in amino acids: CASRQVANTGELFF. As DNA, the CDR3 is TGTGCCAGCAGGCAGGTAGCGAACACCGGGGAGCTGTTTTTT.

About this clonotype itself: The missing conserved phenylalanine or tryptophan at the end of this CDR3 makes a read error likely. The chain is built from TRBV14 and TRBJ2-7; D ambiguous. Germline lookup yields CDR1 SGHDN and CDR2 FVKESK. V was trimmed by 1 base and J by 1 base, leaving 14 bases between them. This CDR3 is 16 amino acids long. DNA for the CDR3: TGTGCCAGCAGCCAAGTTTCTTGGGCATCATCCTACGAGCAGTACCTC. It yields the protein CASSQVSWASSYEQYL.

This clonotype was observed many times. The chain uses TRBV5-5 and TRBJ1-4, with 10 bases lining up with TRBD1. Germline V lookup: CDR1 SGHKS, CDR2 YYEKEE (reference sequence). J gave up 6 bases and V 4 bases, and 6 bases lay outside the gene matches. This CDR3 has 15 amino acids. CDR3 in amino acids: CASSRSGTGDEKLFF. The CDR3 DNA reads TGTGCCAGCAGCCGATCCGGGACAGGGGATGAAAAACTGTTTTTT. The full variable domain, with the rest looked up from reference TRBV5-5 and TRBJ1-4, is DAGVTQSPTHLIKTRGQQVTLRCSPISGHKSVSWYQQVLGQGPQFIFQYYEKEERGRGNFPDRFSARQFPNYSSELNVNALLLGDSALYLCASSRSGTGDEKLFFGSGTQLSVL.

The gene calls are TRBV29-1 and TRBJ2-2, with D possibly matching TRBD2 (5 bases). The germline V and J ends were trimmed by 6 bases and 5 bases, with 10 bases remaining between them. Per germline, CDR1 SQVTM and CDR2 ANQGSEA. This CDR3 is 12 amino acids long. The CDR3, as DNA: TGCAGCGTGACGGGGATGACCGGGGAGCTGTTTTTT. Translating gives CSVTGMTGELFF.

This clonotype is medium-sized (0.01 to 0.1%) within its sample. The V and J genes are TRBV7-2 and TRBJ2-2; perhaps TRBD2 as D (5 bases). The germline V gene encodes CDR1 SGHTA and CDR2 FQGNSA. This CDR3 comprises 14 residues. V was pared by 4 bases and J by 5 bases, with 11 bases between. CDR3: CASSSRTSTGELFF. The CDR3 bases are TGTGCCAGCAGCTCCCGAACTAGTACCGGGGAGCTGTTTTTT.

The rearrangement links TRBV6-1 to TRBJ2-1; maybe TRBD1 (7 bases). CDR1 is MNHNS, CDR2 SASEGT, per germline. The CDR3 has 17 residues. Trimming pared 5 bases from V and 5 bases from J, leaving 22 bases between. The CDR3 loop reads CASSTLSRPGGNNEQFF. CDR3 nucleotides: TGTGCCAGCAGTACCCTTTCGAGGCCAGGGGGGAACAATGAGCAGTTCTTC.

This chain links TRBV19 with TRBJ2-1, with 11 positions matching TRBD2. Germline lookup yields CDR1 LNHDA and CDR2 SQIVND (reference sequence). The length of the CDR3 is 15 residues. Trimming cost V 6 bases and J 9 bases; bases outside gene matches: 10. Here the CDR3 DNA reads TGTGCCAGTAGCCCTCTAGCGGGGGGCGGGAGTGAGCAGTTCTTC. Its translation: CASSPLAGGGSEQFF.

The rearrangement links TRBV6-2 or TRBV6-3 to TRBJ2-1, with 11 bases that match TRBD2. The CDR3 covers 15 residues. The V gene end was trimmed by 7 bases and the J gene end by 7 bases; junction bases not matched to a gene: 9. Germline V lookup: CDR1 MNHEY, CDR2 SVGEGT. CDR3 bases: TGTGCCAGCACCTCCGGTAGCGGGAGGGTGAATGAGCAGTTCTTC. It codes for CASTSGSGRVNEQFF.

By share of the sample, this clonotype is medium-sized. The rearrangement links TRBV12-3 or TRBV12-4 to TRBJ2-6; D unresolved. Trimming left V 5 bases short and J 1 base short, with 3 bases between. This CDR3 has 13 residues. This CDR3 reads CASSQSGANVLTF. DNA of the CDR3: TGTGCCAGCAGTCAGTCTGGGGCCAACGTCCTGACTTTC.

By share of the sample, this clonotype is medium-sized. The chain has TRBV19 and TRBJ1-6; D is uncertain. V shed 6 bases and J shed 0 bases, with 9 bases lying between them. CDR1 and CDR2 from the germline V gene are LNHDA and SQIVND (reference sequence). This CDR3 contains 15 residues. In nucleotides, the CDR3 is TGTGCCAGTAGATGGGAGCTCTCCTATAATTCACCCCTCCACTTT. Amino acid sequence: CASRWELSYNSPLHF.

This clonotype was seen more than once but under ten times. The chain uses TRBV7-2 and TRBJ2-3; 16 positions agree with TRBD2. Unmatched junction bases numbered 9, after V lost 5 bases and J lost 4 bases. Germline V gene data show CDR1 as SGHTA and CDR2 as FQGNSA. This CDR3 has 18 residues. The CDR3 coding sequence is TGTGCCAGCAGCCGCTTGGGGACTAGCGGGGGGGGGGCAGATACGCAGTATTTT. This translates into CASSRLGTSGGGADTQYF.

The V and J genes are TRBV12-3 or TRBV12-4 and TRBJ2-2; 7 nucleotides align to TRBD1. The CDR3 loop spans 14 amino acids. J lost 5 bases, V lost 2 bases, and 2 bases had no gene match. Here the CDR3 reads CASSLTGETGELFF. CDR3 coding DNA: TGTGCCAGCAGTTTAACAGGGGAGACCGGGGAGCTGTTTTTT.

CDR3 sequence (DNA): TGTGCCACCTCAACTCGCGGGGGAGGGTATGGCTACACCTTC. Its protein is CATSTRGGGYGYTF. This chain links TRBV6-5 with TRBJ1-2; possibly TRBD1 for D (5 bases). Between the trimmed V and J ends, which lost 10 bases and 5 bases, there was a span of 20 bases. The CDR3 length is 14 residues. Germline values: CDR1 MNHEY, CDR2 SVGAGI.

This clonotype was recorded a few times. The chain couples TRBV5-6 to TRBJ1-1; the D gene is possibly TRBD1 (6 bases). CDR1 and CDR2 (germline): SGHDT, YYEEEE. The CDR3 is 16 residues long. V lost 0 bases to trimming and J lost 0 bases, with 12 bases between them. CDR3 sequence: CASSLVKGDLNTEAFF. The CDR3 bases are TGTGCCAGCAGCTTGGTGAAGGGGGATTTGAACACTGAAGCTTTCTTT.

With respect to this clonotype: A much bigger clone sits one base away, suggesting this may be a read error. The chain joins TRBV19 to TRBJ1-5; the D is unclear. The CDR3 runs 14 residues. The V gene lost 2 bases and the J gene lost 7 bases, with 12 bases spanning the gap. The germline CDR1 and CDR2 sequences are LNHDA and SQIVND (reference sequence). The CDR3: CASSISSDDQPQHF. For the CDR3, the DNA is TGTGCCAGTAGTATAAGCTCAGATGACCAGCCCCAGCATTTT.

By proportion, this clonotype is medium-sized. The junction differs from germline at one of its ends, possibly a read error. The CDR3 nucleotides read TGCGCCAGCAGCTCCGGGACAGACCGCTATTCACCCCTCCACTTT. This codes for CASSSGTDRYSPLHF. V is TRBV5-6 and J is TRBJ1-6; 7 nucleotides align to TRBD1. The CDR3 is made up of 15 amino acids. Germline V gene lookup returns CDR1 SGHDT and CDR2 YYEEEE.

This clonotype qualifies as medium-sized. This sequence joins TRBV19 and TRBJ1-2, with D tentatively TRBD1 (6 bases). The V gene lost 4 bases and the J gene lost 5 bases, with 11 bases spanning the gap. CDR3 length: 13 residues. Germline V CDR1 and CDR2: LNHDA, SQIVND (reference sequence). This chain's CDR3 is CASSSGQPYGYTF. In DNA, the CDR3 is TGTGCCAGTAGTAGTGGACAGCCGTATGGCTACACCTTC.